The 14 T cell receptor beta chains presented below share a single source sample, sequenced in a study of early stage breast cancer tumors. The method was immunoSEQ multiplex PCR; TCRdb's version includes in-frame clones alone and lacks a portion of them. This sample has 30,000 or so clones, with roughly two thirds found just once. Sequencing was carried out using blood. These receptors originate from a person in their fifties with breast cancer.

The chain links TRBV27 to TRBJ1-2; D is possibly TRBD1 (5 bases). V dropped 4 bases and J dropped 6 bases, with 15 bases sitting between them. This CDR3 has 14 amino acids. Germline CDR1 reads MNHEY; CDR2 reads SMNVEV (reference sequence). CDR3 DNA: TGTGCCAGCAGTTCAGGGACTTCGGGTCATGGCTACACCTTC. Translated, it gives CASSSGTSGHGYTF.

V usage is TRBV27 and J usage is TRBJ2-3, with D tentatively TRBD1 or TRBD2 (7 bases each). Germline CDR1 reads MNHEY; CDR2 reads SMNVEV (reference sequence). The CDR3 spans 20 residues. With 6 bases removed from V and 4 bases from J, the gap between germline ends came to 32 bases. The CDR3 region is CASSPGGEGLLVLWADTQYF. The CDR3 nucleotides are TGTGCCAGCAGCCCAGGGGGGGAGGGCCTTTTGGTCCTATGGGCAGATACGCAGTATTTT.

The rearrangement links TRBV29-1 to TRBJ1-2, with no clear D. Per germline, CDR1 SQVTM and CDR2 ANQGSEA. The V end lost 2 bases, the J end lost 7 bases, and 8 bases lay between the germline ends. The CDR3 extends over 11 amino acids. The CDR3: CSVEYLRGYTF. The CDR3, as DNA: TGCAGCGTTGAATATCTGCGTGGCTACACCTTC.

This clone appeared a single time. The chain carries TRBV6-4 and TRBJ2-1; 9 bases match TRBD2. In germline, CDR1 is MRHNA, CDR2 SNTAGT. This CDR3 comprises 16 residues. V lost 0 bases and J lost 9; bases outside the gene matches: 9. The CDR3 nucleotides are TGTGCCAGCAGTGACTCTTTTAGCGGGAGAGGAGGTGAGCAGTTCTTC. This sequence encodes CASSDSFSGRGGEQFF.

The chain uses TRBV5-4 and TRBJ2-7; D gene ambiguous. This CDR3 is built from 11 residues. V was clipped by 4 bases and J by 0 bases, with 2 bases between them. Germline assignment: CDR1 SGHNT and CDR2 YYREEE (reference sequence). The CDR3 DNA is TGTGCCAGCAGCAACTCCTACGAGCAGTACTTC. Translating it yields CASSNSYEQYF.

The chain uses TRBV5-6 and TRBJ1-1; 8 nucleotides align to TRBD1. This CDR3 has 15 amino acids. V gave up 0 bases and J gave up 5 bases; unmatched junction bases: 6. Germline-derived CDR1 and CDR2 are SGHDT and YYEEEE. CDR3 DNA: TGTGCCAGCAGCTTGGTCGGACAGGGAGGTACTGAAGCTTTCTTT. Translation: CASSLVGQGGTEAFF.

The gene calls are TRBV29-1 and TRBJ2-3; the D gene is possibly TRBD2 (5 bases). CDR1 SQVTM and CDR2 ANQGSEA come from the germline V gene. The V end lost 4 bases, the J end lost 0 bases, and 8 bases lay between the germline ends. The CDR3 covers 13 residues. The CDR3 loop reads CSVVTGSTDTQYF. Written as DNA, the CDR3 is TGCAGCGTTGTAACGGGGAGCACAGATACGCAGTATTTT.

The gene calls are TRBV7-9 and TRBJ2-1, with D perhaps being TRBD1 or TRBD2 (7 bases each). V lost 3 bases, J lost 7 bases, and 16 bases lay in between. CDR1 and CDR2 (germline): SEHNR, FQNEAQ (reference sequence). The CDR3 sequence is 15 residues long. In nucleotides, the CDR3 is TGTGCCAGCAGCTTGGGGACTACCAGGGGGAATGAGCAGTTCTTC. Translating gives CASSLGTTRGNEQFF.

V usage is TRBV27 and J usage is TRBJ1-4, with 10 bases that match TRBD1. V dropped 5 bases and J dropped 3; count of bases not matched to a gene: 3. The CDR3 extends over 15 amino acids. From germline, CDR1 is MNHEY and CDR2 SMNVEV (reference sequence). CDR3 coding DNA: TGTGCCAGCAGTCGAGGGACAGGGGCTAATGAAAAACTGTTTTTT. Protein sequence: CASSRGTGANEKLFF. The entire variable domain, with the rest obtained from reference TRBV27 and TRBJ1-4, is as follows: EAQVTQNPRYLITVTGKKLTVTCSQNMNHEYMSWYRQDPGLGLRQIYYSMNVEVTDKGDVPEGYKVSRKEKRNFPLILESPSPNQTSLYFCASSRGTGANEKLFFGSGTQLSVL.

V is TRBV11-3 and J is TRBJ2-5; D is unclear. V shed 5 bases and J shed 1 base, with 8 bases lying between them. The CDR3 consists of 13 residues. Germline lookup yields CDR1 SGHNT and CDR2 YENEEA. CDR3 sequence (DNA): TGTGCCAGCAGCCGAAATCCCCAAGAGACCCAGTACTTC. Translation: CASSRNPQETQYF.

The chain is built from TRBV6-5 and TRBJ1-2, with TRBD1 matching 10 bases. The germline gives CDR1 MNHEY, CDR2 SVGAGI. The CDR3 consists of 16 residues. V trimming: 3 bases; J trimming: 1 base; junction bases outside the gene matches: 5. CDR3 region: CASSYFGTGDNYGYTF. CDR3 nucleotide sequence: TGTGCCAGCAGTTATTTCGGGACAGGGGATAACTATGGCTACACCTTC.

This clone was counted once. V and J are TRBV6-4 and TRBJ2-2; 12 bases agree with TRBD2. The CDR3 length is 16 residues. The trim removed 6 bases at V and 2 bases at J, leaving 4 bases unmatched. Germline V gives CDR1 MRHNA, CDR2 SNTAGT. In DNA, the CDR3 is TGTGCCAGCAGACGACTAGCGGGAGACAACACCGGGGAGCTGTTTTTT. This gives the protein CASRRLAGDNTGELFF.

The rearrangement joins TRBV14 to TRBJ1-1, with D perhaps TRBD1 (5 bases). There are 14 residues in the CDR3. Per the germline V gene, CDR1 is SGHDN and CDR2 is FVKESK. V dropped 5 bases and J dropped 1 base, with 11 bases sitting between them. CDR3 nucleotides: TGTGCCAGCAGCTATGACAGCCGGAACACTGAAGCTTTCTTT. As protein: CASSYDSRNTEAFF. The complete variable domain, with remaining parts taken from reference TRBV14 and TRBJ1-1, reads EAGVTQFPSHSVIEKGQTVTLRCDPISGHDNLYWYRRVMGKEIKFLLHFVKESKQDESGMPNNRFLAERTGGTYSTLKVQPAELEDSGVYFCASSYDSRNTEAFFGQGTRLTVV.

The V call is TRBV27, the J call TRBJ2-1; 14 bases match TRBD2. CDR1 and CDR2 from the germline V gene are MNHEY and SMNVEV (reference sequence). Trimming removed 6 bases from V and 7 bases from J; junction bases left unmatched: 14. The CDR3 runs 18 residues. The CDR3 here is CASRPPRRLAGGLNEQFF. The CDR3 DNA is TGTGCCAGCAGACCACCGCGTCGACTAGCGGGAGGGCTTAATGAGCAGTTCTTC.